This TCR beta chain was obtained from a study of OX40 agonist ivuxolimab in advanced cancers. General study findings and limits: Expanded peripheral T cells had an undetermined antigen specificity. Normalized T-cell clonal expansion was also low in some nonresponders.

Points on this clone: Its target is not known.

Germline assignment: CDR1 LGHNT and CDR2 FRNRAP. With 6 bases clipped from V and 6 bases from J, the junction kept 2 bases outside the gene matches. The CDR3 runs to 15 residues. The data were produced by immunoSEQ multiplex PCR, yet TCRdb's version contains in-frame clones alone and is incomplete. Of approximately 59,000 clones listed, just under 85% were seen once; the top ten hold 3.7%. The rearrangement joins TRBV12-5 to TRBJ2-1, with 16 bases aligning to TRBD2. This sequence was found in an adult with an advanced solid tumor such as melanoma, head and neck, liver or kidney cancer. Sample: CD4+ or CD8+ T cells sorted from blood, taken in a trial of the OX40 agonist ivuxolimab. The DNA of the CDR3 is TGTGCTAGTGGGGGACTAGCGGGAGGGTTCAATGAGCAGTTCTTC. This codes for CASGGLAGGFNEQFF.